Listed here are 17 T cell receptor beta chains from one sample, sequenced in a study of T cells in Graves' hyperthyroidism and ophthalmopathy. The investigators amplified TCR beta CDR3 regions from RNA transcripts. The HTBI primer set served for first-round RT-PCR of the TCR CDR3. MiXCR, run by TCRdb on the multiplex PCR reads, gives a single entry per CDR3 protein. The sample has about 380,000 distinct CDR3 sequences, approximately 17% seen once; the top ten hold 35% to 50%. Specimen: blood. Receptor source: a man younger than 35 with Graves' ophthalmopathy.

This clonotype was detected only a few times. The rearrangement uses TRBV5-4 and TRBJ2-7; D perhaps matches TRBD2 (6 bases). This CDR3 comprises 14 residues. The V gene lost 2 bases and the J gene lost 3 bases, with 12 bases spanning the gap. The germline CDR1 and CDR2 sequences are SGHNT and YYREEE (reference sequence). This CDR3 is CASSLRGLRYEQYF. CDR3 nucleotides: TGTGCCAGCAGCTTACGGGGGTTACGCTACGAGCAGTACTTC.

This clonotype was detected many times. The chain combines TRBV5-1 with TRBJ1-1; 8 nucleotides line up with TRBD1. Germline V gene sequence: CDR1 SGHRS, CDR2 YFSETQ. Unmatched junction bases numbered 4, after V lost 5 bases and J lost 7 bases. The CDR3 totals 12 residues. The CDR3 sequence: CASSFGQGEAFF. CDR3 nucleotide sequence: TGCGCCAGCAGTTTCGGACAGGGTGAAGCTTTCTTT.

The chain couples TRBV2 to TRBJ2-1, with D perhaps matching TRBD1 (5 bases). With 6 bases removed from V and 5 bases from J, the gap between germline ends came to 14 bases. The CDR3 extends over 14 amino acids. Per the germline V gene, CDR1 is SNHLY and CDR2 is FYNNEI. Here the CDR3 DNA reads TGTGCCAGCAGGCTGCAGGGCGCCGACAATGAGCAGTTCTTC. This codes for CASRLQGADNEQFF. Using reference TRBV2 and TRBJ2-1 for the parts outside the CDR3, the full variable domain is EPEVTQTPSHQVTQMGQEVILRCVPISNHLYFYWYRQILGQKVEFLVSFYNNEISEKSEIFDDQFSVERPDGSNFTLKIRSTKLEDSAMYFCASRLQGADNEQFFGPGTRLTVL.

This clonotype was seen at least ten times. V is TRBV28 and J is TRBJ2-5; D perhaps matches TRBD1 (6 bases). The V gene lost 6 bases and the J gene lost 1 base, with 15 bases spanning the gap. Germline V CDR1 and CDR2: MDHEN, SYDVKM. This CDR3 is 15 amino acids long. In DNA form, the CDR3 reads TGTGCCAGCAGACCAAACCTAGGGGGCCAAGAGACCCAGTACTTC. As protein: CASRPNLGGQETQYF.

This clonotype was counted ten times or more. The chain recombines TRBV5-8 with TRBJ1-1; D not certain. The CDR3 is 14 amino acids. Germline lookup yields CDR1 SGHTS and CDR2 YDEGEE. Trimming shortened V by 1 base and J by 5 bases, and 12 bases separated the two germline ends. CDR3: CASSLYGVRTEAFF. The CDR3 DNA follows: TGTGCCAGCAGCTTGTATGGGGTGAGAACTGAAGCTTTCTTT. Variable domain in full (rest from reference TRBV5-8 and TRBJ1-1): EAGVTQSPTHLIKTRGQQATLRCSPISGHTSVYWYQQALGLGLQFLLWYDEGEERNRGNFPPRFSGRQFPNYSSELNVNALELEDSALYLCASSLYGVRTEAFFGQGTRLTVV.

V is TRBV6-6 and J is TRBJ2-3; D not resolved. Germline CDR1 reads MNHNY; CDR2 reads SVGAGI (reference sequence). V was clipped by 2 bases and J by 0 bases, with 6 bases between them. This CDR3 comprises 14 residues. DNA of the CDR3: TGTGCCAGCAGTTACGGTAGCAGCACAGATACGCAGTATTTT. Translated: CASSYGSSTDTQYF.

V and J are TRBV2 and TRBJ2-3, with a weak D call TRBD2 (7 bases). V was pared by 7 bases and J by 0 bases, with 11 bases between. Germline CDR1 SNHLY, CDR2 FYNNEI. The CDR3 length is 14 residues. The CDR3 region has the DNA TGTGCCAGCACGGGGGGCCCTAGCACAGATACGCAGTATTTT. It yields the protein CASTGGPSTDTQYF.

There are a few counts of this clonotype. The CDR3 coding sequence is TGTGCCAGCAGTTACGGGACAGGGAGCGGAGGCGGGGAGCTGTTTTTT. As protein: CASSYGTGSGGGELFF. The chain is built from TRBV6-6 and TRBJ2-2; TRBD1 aligns across 9 bases. Germline loops: CDR1 MNHNY, CDR2 SVGAGI (reference sequence). The ends lost 2 bases at V and 7 bases at J; junction bases unmatched: 8. The CDR3 length is 16 residues.

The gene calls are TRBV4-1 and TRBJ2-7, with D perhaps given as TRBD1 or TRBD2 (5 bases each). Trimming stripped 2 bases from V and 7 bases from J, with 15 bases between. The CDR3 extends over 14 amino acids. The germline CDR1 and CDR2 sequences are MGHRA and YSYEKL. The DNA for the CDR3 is TGCGCCAGCAGCCAAATGGGGGATGGGTATGAGCAGTACTTC. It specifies CASSQMGDGYEQYF.

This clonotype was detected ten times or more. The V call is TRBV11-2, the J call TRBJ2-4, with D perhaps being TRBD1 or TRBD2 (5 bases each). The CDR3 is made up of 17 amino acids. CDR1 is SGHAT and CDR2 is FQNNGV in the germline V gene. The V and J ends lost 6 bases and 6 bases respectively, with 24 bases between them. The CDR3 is CASRHLRDSEGRNIQYF. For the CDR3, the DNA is TGTGCCAGCAGGCACCTTCGAGATAGCGAGGGGAGAAACATTCAGTACTTC. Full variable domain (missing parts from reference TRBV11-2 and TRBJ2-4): EAGVAQSPRYKIIEKRQSVAFWCNPISGHATLYWYQQILGQGPKLLIQFQNNGVVDDSQLPKDRFSAERLKGVDSTLKIQPAKLEDSAVYLCASRHLRDSEGRNIQYFGAGTRLSVL.

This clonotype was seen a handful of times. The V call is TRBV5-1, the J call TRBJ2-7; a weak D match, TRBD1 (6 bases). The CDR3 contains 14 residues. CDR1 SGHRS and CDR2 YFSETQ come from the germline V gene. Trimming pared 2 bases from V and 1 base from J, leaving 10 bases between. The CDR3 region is CASSLLDSSYEQYF. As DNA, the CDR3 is TGCGCCAGCAGCTTATTGGACAGTTCCTACGAGCAGTACTTC.

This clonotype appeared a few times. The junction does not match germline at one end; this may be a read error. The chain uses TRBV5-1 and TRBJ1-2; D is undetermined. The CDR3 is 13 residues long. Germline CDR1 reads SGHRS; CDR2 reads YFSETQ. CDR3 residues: CAGSVDSNYGYTF. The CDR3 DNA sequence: TGCGCCGGCAGCGTCGATTCCAACTATGGCTACACCTTC.

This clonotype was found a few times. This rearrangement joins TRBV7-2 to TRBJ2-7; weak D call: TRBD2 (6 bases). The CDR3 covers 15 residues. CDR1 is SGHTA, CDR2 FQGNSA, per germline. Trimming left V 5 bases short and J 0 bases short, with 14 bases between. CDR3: CASSRDSSSSYEQYF. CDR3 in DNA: TGTGCCAGCAGCCGGGACTCCTCGAGCTCCTACGAGCAGTACTTC. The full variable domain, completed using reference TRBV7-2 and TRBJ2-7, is GAGVSQSPSNKVTEKGKDVELRCDPISGHTALYWYRQSLGQGLEFLIYFQGNSAPDKSGLPSDRFSAERTGGSVSTLTIQRTQQEDSAVYLCASSRDSSSSYEQYFGPGTRLTVT.

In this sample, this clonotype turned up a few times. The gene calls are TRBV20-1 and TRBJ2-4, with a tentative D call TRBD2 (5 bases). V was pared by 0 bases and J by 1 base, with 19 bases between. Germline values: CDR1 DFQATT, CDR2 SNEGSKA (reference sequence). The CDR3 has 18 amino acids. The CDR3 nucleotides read TGCAGTGCTAGAGATCCGGGGTTGAAGGGCATGGCCAAAAACATTCAGTACTTC. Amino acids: CSARDPGLKGMAKNIQYF.

CDR3 DNA: TGTGCCATCAGTCTCAACTATGGCTACACCTTC. This translates into CAISLNYGYTF. The V gene is TRBV10-3, the J gene TRBJ1-2; D gene uncertain. The CDR3 runs to 11 residues. The V gene's germline CDR1 is ENHRY and CDR2 SYGVKD. Trimming left V 5 bases short and J 2 bases short, with 3 bases between.

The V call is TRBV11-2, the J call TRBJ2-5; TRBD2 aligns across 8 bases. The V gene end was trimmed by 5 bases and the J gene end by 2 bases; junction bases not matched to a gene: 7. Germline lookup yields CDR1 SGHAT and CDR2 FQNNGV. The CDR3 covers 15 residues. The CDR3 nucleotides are TGTGCCAGCAGCAGCACTAGCGGCCCTCAAGAGACCCAGTACTTC. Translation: CASSSTSGPQETQYF. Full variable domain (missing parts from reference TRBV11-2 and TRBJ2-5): EAGVAQSPRYKIIEKRQSVAFWCNPISGHATLYWYQQILGQGPKLLIQFQNNGVVDDSQLPKDRFSAERLKGVDSTLKIQPAKLEDSAVYLCASSSTSGPQETQYFGPGTRLLVL.

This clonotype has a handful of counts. CDR3 coding DNA: TGTGCCAGTAGTATAGAGGGACGAGAGCTCAATCAGCCCCAGCATTTT. As protein: CASSIEGRELNQPQHF. The rearrangement uses TRBV19 and TRBJ1-5; D might be TRBD1 (5 bases). The CDR3 loop spans 16 amino acids. CDR1 and CDR2 from the germline V gene are LNHDA and SQIVND (reference sequence). Trimming took off 0 bases at V and 3 bases at J, with 12 bases between the two ends.